Listed below are T cell receptor beta chains from one sample, sequenced in a study of blood T cell repertoires in COVID-19. Assay used: immunoSEQ multiplex PCR; TCRdb lists only in-frame clones, some missing. This sample yields around 150,000 clones, of which roughly 81% are seen a single time; more than 3% belongs to the top ten. Sequences were obtained from PBMCs or T cells enriched from blood (not recorded which). These receptors were collected from a woman aged 45-59 years with acute COVID-19. CDR3s include the opening cysteine and the closing phenylalanine or tryptophan. Clone sizes are given selectively: once, few, many, or a class where the clone is expanded.

TRBJ2-3 | - | TRBV7-8 | CASSLMGQGMADTQYF
TRBJ2-7 | - | TRBV10-2 | CASSDLGLAYSYEQYF
TRBJ2-5 | - | TRBV24-1 | CATSDPRGAEETQYF
TRBJ1-1 | - | TRBV9 | CASSDQQGYDTEAFF
TRBJ2-7 | - | TRBV2 | CASHEAGYEQYF
TRBJ2-1 | - | TRBV7-2 | CASSYSRLAARSEQFF
TRBJ2-1 | - | TRBV4-2 | CASSQGGTINEQFF
TRBJ2-2 | few | TRBV4-1 | CASSQGWGLANTGELFF
TRBJ1-5 | - | TRBV29-1 | CSVENQGAQHF
TRBJ2-2 | once | TRBV9 | CASSPGGQNTGELFF
TRBJ2-1 | - | TRBV9 | CASSVVGDNEQFF
TRBJ1-5 | - | TRBV28 | CASSSDQPQHF
TRBJ1-6 | once | TRBV5-1 | CASTEQGSSPLHF
TRBJ1-1 | - | TRBV5-1 | CASSLAGGMNTEAFF
TRBJ1-1 | - | TRBV28 | CASSLREAEAFF
TRBJ1-2 | - | TRBV6-2/TRBV6-3 | CASSYSRRGRKNGYTF
TRBJ2-3 | - | TRBV5-4 | CASSAGTSGTDTQYF
TRBJ2-5 | - | TRBV9 | CASSVADGGRKTQYF
TRBJ1-6 | - | TRBV19 | CAPRPGVPLHF
TRBJ1-4 | - | TRBV7-2 | CASSLRGATNEKLFF
TRBJ2-7 | - | TRBV30 | CAWRMGGAEQYF
TRBJ2-7 | - | TRBV21-1 | CASSNPGAYEQYF
TRBJ2-2 | - | TRBV3-1/TRBV3-2 | CASSPDRGTGELFF
TRBJ2-7 | once | TRBV11-1 | CASSYGTGVYEQYF
TRBJ2-7 | - | TRBV28 | CASSTNYEQYF
TRBJ2-5 | - | TRBV11-2 | CASSLGGRETQYF
TRBJ1-5 | - | TRBV30 | CAWSSGRHNQPQHF
TRBJ2-1 | few | TRBV5-1 | CASSLTGDLDNEQFF
TRBJ1-1 | - | TRBV28 | CASSPEQMNTEAFF